The 6 T cell receptor beta chains reported below all come from one sample, sequenced in a study of T-cell reconstitution after alpha-beta-depleted transplantation in children. During its preparation, the TCRbeta library received unique molecular identifiers. TCRdb analysed the PCR reads with MiXCR anew, one entry per CDR3 protein. The table lists more than 120,000 distinct CDR3 sequences, about 8.8% of them singletons. This sample comprised PBMCs, mostly from graft donor cells, obtained 180 days after TCRalphabeta/CD19-depleted stem cell transplant. The origin of the receptors is a female patient aged 2 to 10 who had a stem cell transplant for congenital amegakaryocytic thrombocytopenia, so the T cells may come from the graft donor.

Turning to this clonotype: It may be a read error: a sequence one base away is much more abundant. The chain couples TRBV4-1 to TRBJ2-2; no reliable D call. Germline CDR1 reads MGHRA; CDR2 reads YSYEKL. This CDR3 region has 15 residues. Written as DNA, the CDR3 is TGCTCCAGCAGCCAAGATTACGGAAACACCGGGGAGCTGTTTTTT. It is translated as CSSSQDYGNTGELFF.

In this sample, this clonotype turned up many times. The chain joins TRBV10-3 to TRBJ2-1, with 9 bases identical to TRBD1. In germline, CDR1 is ENHRY, CDR2 SYGVKD. The trim removed 0 bases at V and 8 bases at J, leaving 23 bases unmatched. The CDR3 has 21 amino acids. CDR3 DNA: TGTGCCATCAGTGAGTCGAAATTGGACAGGGGAGTCGCATATGGGTATGATGAGCAGTTCTTC. This encodes CAISESKLDRGVAYGYDEQFF.

At least ten counts were recorded for this clonotype. The chain couples TRBV12-3 or TRBV12-4 to TRBJ2-2; 10 bases line up with TRBD2. This CDR3 region has 16 residues. V shed 3 bases, J shed 7 bases, and the junction held 8 bases outside the gene matches. CDR3 bases: TGTGCCAGCAGTTTCCCGGCTAGCGGGAGCGTCGGGGAGCTGTTTTTT. Translating gives CASSFPASGSVGELFF.

This clonotype was seen ten or more times. This chain uses TRBV6-5 with TRBJ2-3, with TRBD1 matching 7 bases. Germline CDR1 MNHEY, CDR2 SVGAGI. J gave up 7 bases and V 2 bases, and 3 bases lay outside the gene matches. The CDR3 is 13 residues long. The CDR3 loop is CASSYDRENTQYF. CDR3 coding DNA: TGTGCCAGCAGTTACGACAGGGAGAATACGCAGTATTTT.

This clonotype was counted many times. V gene TRBV12-3 or TRBV12-4 combines with J gene TRBJ1-6, with 8 bases lining up with TRBD1. The CDR3 is 15 residues long. Unmatched junction bases numbered 7, after V lost 6 bases and J lost 6 bases. CDR3 loop: CASSSRGRGNSPLHF. Written as DNA, the CDR3 is TGTGCCAGCAGCTCCAGGGGGCGCGGTAATTCACCCCTCCACTTT.

This clonotype came up many times. This sequence joins TRBV20-1 and TRBJ2-7; D assignment may be TRBD1 or TRBD2 (5 bases each). The CDR3 totals 13 residues. The germline V gene has CDR1 DFQATT and CDR2 SNEGSKA (reference sequence). V lost 4 bases and J 3 bases, leaving 13 bases between the germline ends. CDR3 sequence reads: CSATLGEYYEQYF. For the CDR3, the DNA is TGCAGTGCTACCTTGGGGGAGTACTACGAGCAGTACTTC.